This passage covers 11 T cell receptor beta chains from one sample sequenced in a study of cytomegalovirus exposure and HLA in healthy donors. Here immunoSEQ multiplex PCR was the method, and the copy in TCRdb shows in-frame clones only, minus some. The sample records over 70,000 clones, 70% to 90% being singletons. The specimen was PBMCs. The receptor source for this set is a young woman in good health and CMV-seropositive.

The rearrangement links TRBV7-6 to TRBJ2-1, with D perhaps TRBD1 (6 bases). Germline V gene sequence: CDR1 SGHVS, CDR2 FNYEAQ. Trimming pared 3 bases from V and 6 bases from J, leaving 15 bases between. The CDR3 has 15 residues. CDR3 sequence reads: CASSLLPGHRNEQFF. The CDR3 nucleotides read TGTGCCAGCAGCTTGCTACCGGGACACCGCAATGAGCAGTTCTTC.

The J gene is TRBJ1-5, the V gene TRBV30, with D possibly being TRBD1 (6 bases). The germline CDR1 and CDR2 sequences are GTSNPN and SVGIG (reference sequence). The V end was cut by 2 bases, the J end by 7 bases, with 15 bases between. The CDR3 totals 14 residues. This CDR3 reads CAWSQEGVRQPQHF. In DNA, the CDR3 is TGTGCCTGGAGTCAAGAGGGGGTGCGCCAGCCCCAGCATTTT.

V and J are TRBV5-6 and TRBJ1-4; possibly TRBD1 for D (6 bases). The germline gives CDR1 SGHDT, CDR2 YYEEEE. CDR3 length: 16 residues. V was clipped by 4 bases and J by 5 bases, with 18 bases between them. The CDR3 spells CASSVAWTEKNEKLFF. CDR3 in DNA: TGTGCCAGCAGCGTAGCCTGGACAGAAAAAAATGAAAAACTGTTTTTT.

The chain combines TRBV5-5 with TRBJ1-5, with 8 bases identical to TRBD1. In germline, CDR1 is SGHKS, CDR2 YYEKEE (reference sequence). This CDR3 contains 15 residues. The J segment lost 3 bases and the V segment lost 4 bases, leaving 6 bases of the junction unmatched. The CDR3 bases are TGTGCCAGCAGCGGAGACAGGGGAATCAATCAGCCCCAGCATTTT. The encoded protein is CASSGDRGINQPQHF.

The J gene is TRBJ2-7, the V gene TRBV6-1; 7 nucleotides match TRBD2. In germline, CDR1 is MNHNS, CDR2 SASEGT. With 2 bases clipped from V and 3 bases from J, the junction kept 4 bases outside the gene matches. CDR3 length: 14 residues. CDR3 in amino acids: CASSERAGVYEQYF. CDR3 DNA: TGTGCCAGCAGTGAAAGGGCGGGGGTCTACGAGCAGTACTTC.

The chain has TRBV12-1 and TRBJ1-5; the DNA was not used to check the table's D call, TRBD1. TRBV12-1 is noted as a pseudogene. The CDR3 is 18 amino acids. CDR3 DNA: TGTGCCAGCAGCTTTGTCTATTGTAACAGGGCGAACAATCAGCCCCAGCATTTT. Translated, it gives CASSFVYCNRANNQPQHF.

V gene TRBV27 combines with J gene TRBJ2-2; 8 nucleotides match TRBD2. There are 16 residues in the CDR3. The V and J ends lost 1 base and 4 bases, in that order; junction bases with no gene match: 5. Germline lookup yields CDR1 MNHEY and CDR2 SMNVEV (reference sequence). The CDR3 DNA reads TGTGCCAGCAGTTTATGGGCTAGCGGGCCCACCGGGGAGCTGTTTTTT. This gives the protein CASSLWASGPTGELFF.

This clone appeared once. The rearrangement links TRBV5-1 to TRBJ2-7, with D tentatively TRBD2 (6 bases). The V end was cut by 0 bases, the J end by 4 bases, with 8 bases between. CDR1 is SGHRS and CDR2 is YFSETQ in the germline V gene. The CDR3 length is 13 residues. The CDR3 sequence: CASSLEAGYEQYF. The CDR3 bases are TGCGCCAGCAGCTTGGAGGCGGGATACGAGCAGTACTTC.

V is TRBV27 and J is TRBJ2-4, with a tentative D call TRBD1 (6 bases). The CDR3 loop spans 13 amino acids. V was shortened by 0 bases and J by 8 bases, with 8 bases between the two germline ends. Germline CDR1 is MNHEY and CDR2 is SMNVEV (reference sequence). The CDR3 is CASSLSRGDIQYF. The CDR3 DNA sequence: TGTGCCAGCAGTTTATCCAGGGGTGACATTCAGTACTTC.

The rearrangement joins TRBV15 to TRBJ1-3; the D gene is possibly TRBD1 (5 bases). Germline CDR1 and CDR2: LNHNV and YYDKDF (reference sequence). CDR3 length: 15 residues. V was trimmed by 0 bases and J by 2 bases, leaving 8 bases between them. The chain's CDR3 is CATSRDGGTGNTIYF. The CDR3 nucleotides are TGTGCCACCAGCAGAGATGGGGGGACTGGAAACACCATATATTTT.

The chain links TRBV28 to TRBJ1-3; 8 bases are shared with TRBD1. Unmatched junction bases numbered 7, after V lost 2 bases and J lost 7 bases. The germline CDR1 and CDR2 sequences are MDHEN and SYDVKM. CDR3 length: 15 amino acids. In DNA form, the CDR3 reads TGTGCCAGCAGTTTAGCCGGCAGGGGGCTGAACACCATATATTTT. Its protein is CASSLAGRGLNTIYF.